One T cell receptor (beta chain) is described in this entry. The antigen remains unidentified. Germline is not matched at one junction end, which may reflect a read error. They got blood RNA out of unsorted whole blood and also pulled out germline DNA. Chronic HBV infection affected patients, none of whom had received treatment. This sample was included in a study of tumor-infiltrating lymphocytes in primary liver carcinoma. At the level of the study: Spanning 30 to 69 years of age, the patients were men and women.

TCR beta cDNA was made from 450 to 600 ng total RNA with a constant-region primer. Libraries covering TCR beta were generated through three nested multiplex PCR rounds (using a slightly modified ARM-PCR). TCRdb passed the multiplex PCR reads through MiXCR, listing each CDR3 protein once. Seen here are approximately 320,000 distinct CDR3 sequences, roughly three fifths observed once, and the top ten hold about 17%. General study findings and limits: Against blood, tumors held a significantly higher top-250-clone fraction (p = 0.039).

The TCR comes from a woman under 40 with primary liver carcinoma and hepatitis B virus infection. Sequencing input: peripheral blood.

This chain's CDR3 is CASSRTSVHEQYF. Here the CDR3 DNA reads TGTGCCAGCAGCCGGACATCGGTACACGAGCAGTATTTC. J is TRBJ2-7 and V is TRBV11-2; weak D call: TRBD1 (5 bases). CDR1 and CDR2 from the germline V gene are SGHAT and FQNNGV. CDR3 length: 13 amino acids.